The T cell receptor beta chain under discussion was sequenced for a study of cytomegalovirus exposure and HLA in healthy donors. This clone came up once. Its antigen is unknown. CDR3 length: 15 residues. V lost 6 bases and J lost 2; bases outside the gene matches: 10. Germline lookup yields CDR1 SNHLY and CDR2 FYNNEI. Amplification used 60 Vbeta primers and 13 Jbeta primers. Repertoires were generated with immunoSEQ multiplex PCR, while TCRdb's copy carries only in-frame clones and drops some. The data show 250,000 to 300,000 clones, around 90% seen once. Whole-study results and caveats: Reports indicate that TCR beta sequences accurately predicted the HLA-A and HLA-B alleles of most subjects. Whilst most TCR sequences proved rare, a subset of public TCRs occurred across many donors. The authors considered a cluster of highly shared sequence variants likely to be a sequencing artifact.

The V call is TRBV2, the J call TRBJ2-7; 7 bases fit TRBD2. The sequencing input was PBMCs. The clonotype comes from a girl aged 2 to 10 in good health and CMV-seronegative. The CDR3, as DNA: TGTGCCAGCAGGGGCACTAGCGAGGGGCCCTACGAGCAGTACTTC. This codes for CASRGTSEGPYEQYF.